A selection of T cell receptor beta chains follows, all from one sample in a study of OX40 agonist ivuxolimab in advanced cancers. Some clones are missing from TCRdb's copy, which holds only in-frame ones; the method was immunoSEQ multiplex PCR. The sample lists over 70,000 clones; around nine tenths were seen once. This sample comprised CD4+ or CD8+ T cells sorted from blood, obtained in a trial of the OX40 agonist ivuxolimab. The receptor source for this set is an adult with an advanced solid tumor such as melanoma, head and neck, liver or kidney cancer. CDR3s include the opening cysteine and the closing phenylalanine or tryptophan. Fields, in order: clone size, D gene, J gene, V gene, CDR3 DNA, CDR3 protein. D genes are given only for firm matches. A clone size is listed for some rows: how often the clone was seen (once, few, many), or a class if it is expanded.

>few|-|TRBJ1-1|TRBV6-1
TGTGCCAGCAGTCTCCTGCGACAGTCGAACACTGAAGCTTTCTTT
CASSLLRQSNTEAFF
>-|-|TRBJ1-1|TRBV29-1
TGCAGCGTTGAGTTGATAATGAACACTGAAGCTTTCTTT
CSVELIMNTEAFF
>-|-|TRBJ1-1|TRBV7-3
TGTGCCAGCAGCTTCCGCCCGGGGAACACTGAAGCTTTCTTT
CASSFRPGNTEAFF
>once|-|TRBJ2-2|TRBV5-1
TGCGCCAGCAGCTTGTTCCCAGTGAACACCGGGGAGCTGTTTTTT
CASSLFPVNTGELFF
>-|-|TRBJ1-1|TRBV5-1
TGCGCCAGCAGCTCGGGCGGGGGCACTGAAGCTTTCTTT
CASSSGGGTEAFF
>-|-|TRBJ1-1|TRBV5-1
TGCGCCAGCAGCTCGGAAGCGAACACTGAAGCTTTCTTT
CASSSEANTEAFF
>-|-|TRBJ2-1|TRBV9
TGTGCCAGCAGCACAACAGGGAACTCCTACAATGAGCAGTTCTTC
CASSTTGNSYNEQFF
>-|TRBD1|TRBJ2-7|TRBV4-1
TGCGCCAGCAGCCAACCCGGGACAGACGAGCAGTACTTC
CASSQPGTDEQYF
>-|-|TRBJ1-6|TRBV4-2
TGTGCCAGCAGCCAAGATGGTCAGGGAATAACACTGCTCCACTTT
CASSQDGQGITLLHF
>once|-|TRBJ1-3|TRBV7-2
TGTGCCAGCAGCTTAGGTTCCTCTGGAAACACCATATATTTT
CASSLGSSGNTIYF
>-|-|TRBJ2-3|TRBV4-2
TGTGCCAGCAGCCCATCGTTAAGGCTAGCAGCTAGCACAGATACGCAGTATTTT
CASSPSLRLAASTDTQYF
>-|TRBD1|TRBJ1-2|TRBV19
TGTGCCAGTAGTATAGAAGGGACAGGAGGGTTGAAGTATGGCTACACCTTC
CASSIEGTGGLKYGYTF
>-|-|TRBJ1-6|TRBV6-5
TGTGCCAGCAGCTCCGGGAGAAATTCACCCCTCCACTTT
CASSSGRNSPLHF
>-|-|TRBJ2-1|TRBV5-1
TGCGCCAGCAGCTTGGAAGGGGTCGGAGGTATGAATGAGCAGTTCTTC
CASSLEGVGGMNEQFF
>-|TRBD1|TRBJ2-6|TRBV30
TGTGCCTGGAGTTCCCCGGGACAGAGATGCTCTGGGGCCAACGTCCTGACTTTC
CAWSSPGQRCSGANVLTF
>-|TRBD1|TRBJ2-2|TRBV19
TGTGCCAGCAACCGGGACAGAGACACCGGGGAGCTGTTTTTT
CASNRDRDTGELFF
>-|TRBD2|TRBJ2-1|TRBV25-1
TGTGCCAGCATTCCTAGCGGGGGGCTTTACAATGAGCAGTTCTTC
CASIPSGGLYNEQFF
>-|TRBD2|TRBJ2-3|TRBV18
TGTGCCAGCTCATCGGGTAGCGGGAACACAGATACGCAGTATTTT
CASSSGSGNTDTQYF
>-|TRBD2|TRBJ2-2|TRBV29-1
TGCAGCGTTGTCGGGGGGGCCTTGAACACCGGGGAGCTGTTTTTT
CSVVGGALNTGELFF
>-|TRBD1|TRBJ2-7|TRBV5-1
TGCGCCAGCAGCTGGGACGGACAGGGCCCACTTTACGAGCAGTACTTC
CASSWDGQGPLYEQYF
>-|-|TRBJ2-1|TRBV5-1
TGCGCCAGCAGCATAGGCCCCGAAGTCTACAATGAGCAGTTCTTC
CASSIGPEVYNEQFF
>once|TRBD2|TRBJ2-5|TRBV28
TGTGCCAGCAGGACTAGCAGTAGAGAGACCCAGTACTTC
CASRTSSRETQYF
>-|-|TRBJ2-7|TRBV5-1
TGCGCCAGCAGCCTGCCCCTACGGCTGGGGGCGAGTTCCTACGAGCAGTACTTC
CASSLPLRLGASSYEQYF
>-|TRBD1|TRBJ2-5|TRBV27
TGTGCCAGCAGTCGAAAGAGGACAGGAGAGACCCAGTACTTC
CASSRKRTGETQYF
>-|TRBD1|TRBJ1-3|TRBV10-3
TGTGCCATCAGGACGACAGGGACTGGAAACACCATATATTTT
CAIRTTGTGNTIYF
>-|-|TRBJ2-6|TRBV5-1
TGCGCCAGCAGCTTGGATGCTAGGGCTGGGGCCAACGTCCTGACTTTC
CASSLDARAGANVLTF
>-|TRBD1|TRBJ1-2|TRBV7-9
TGTGCCAGCAGCTTGAATGACAGGGTTGGCTACACCTTC
CASSLNDRVGYTF
>few|TRBD2|TRBJ2-1|TRBV9
TGTGCCAGCAGCAAACGACTAGCGGGGGGAAATGAGCAGTTCTTC
CASSKRLAGGNEQFF
>-|TRBD1|TRBJ1-6|TRBV11-1
TGTGCCAGCAGCCGGCCCGGGACAGGGGGCCGTTCACCCCTCCACTTT
CASSRPGTGGRSPLHF
>-|TRBD1|TRBJ2-1|TRBV6-1
TGTGCCAGCACAGGACAGGAGTACAATGAGCAGTTCTTC
CASTGQEYNEQFF
>-|TRBD1|TRBJ1-2|TRBV5-1
TGCGCCAGCAGCTCAGGGACAGAACGCTCTAACTATGGCTACACCTTC
CASSSGTERSNYGYTF
>-|-|TRBJ2-7|TRBV5-1
TGCGCCAGCAGCTCCCAAGGCTCGGGGTCTCTCGAGCAGTACTTC
CASSSQGSGSLEQYF
>-|-|TRBJ1-1|TRBV4-2
TGTGCCAGCAGCCAAGATAGGGACCCCGAAGAGGAAGCTTTCTTT
CASSQDRDPEEEAFF
>-|-|TRBJ2-1|TRBV6-5
TGTGCCAGCAGTCCACTCCCAAGCTCCTACAATGAGCAGTTCTTC
CASSPLPSSYNEQFF
>-|TRBD1|TRBJ1-1|TRBV30
TGTGCCTGGAGTCGGACAGGGTTGACTGAAGCTTTCTTT
CAWSRTGLTEAFF
>-|TRBD1|TRBJ1-1|TRBV4-2
TGTGCCAGCAGCCGGACGACAGGGGCGGGGAACACTGAAGCTTTCTTT
CASSRTTGAGNTEAFF
>-|TRBD2|TRBJ2-5|TRBV7-6
TGTGCCAGCAGCTTAGTAGGACTAGCGGGGGGGCCGGAGACCCAGTACTTC
CASSLVGLAGGPETQYF
>-|-|TRBJ1-3|TRBV5-5
TGTGCCAGCAGCTTGAACAGAAGGGGGTTCGGAAACACCATATATTTT
CASSLNRRGFGNTIYF
>-|TRBD1|TRBJ2-7|TRBV11-3
TGTGCCAGCAGCCCCCAAGGACAGGATTCCTACGAGCAGTACTTC
CASSPQGQDSYEQYF
>-|-|TRBJ2-3|TRBV4-2
TGTGCCAGCAGCCAGCCGGAGAGAGCAGATACGCAGTATTTT
CASSQPERADTQYF
>-|TRBD1|TRBJ2-2|TRBV6-1
TGTGCCAGCAGTGAAGGGACAGGGCGGGCCGGGGAGCTGTTTTTT
CASSEGTGRAGELFF
>-|-|TRBJ2-1|TRBV7-3
TGTGCCAGCAGCTTATCTCCCACCAGACAGGGGAGGGGGATGGAGCAGTTCTTC
CASSLSPTRQGRGMEQFF